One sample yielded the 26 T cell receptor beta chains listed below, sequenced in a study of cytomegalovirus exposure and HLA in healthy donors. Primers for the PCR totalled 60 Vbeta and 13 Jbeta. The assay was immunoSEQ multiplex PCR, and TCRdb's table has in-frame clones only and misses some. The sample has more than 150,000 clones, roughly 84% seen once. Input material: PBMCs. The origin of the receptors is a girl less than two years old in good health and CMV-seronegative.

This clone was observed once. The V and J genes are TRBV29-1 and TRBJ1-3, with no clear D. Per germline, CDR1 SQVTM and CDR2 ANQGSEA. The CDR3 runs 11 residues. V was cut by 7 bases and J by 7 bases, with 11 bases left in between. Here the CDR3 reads CSARVVNTIYF. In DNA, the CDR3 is TGCAGCGCACGCGTGGTGAACACCATATATTTT.

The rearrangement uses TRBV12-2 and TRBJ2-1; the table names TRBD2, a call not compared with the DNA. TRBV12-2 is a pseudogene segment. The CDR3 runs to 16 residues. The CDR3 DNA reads TGTGCAAGTCGCTTTTACGCGGGGGGCCTATGGAATGAGCAGTTCTTC. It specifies CASRFYAGGLWNEQFF.

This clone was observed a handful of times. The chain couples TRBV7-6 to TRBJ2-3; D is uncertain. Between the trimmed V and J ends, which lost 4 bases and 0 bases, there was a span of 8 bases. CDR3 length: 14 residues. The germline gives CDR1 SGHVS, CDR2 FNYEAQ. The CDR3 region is CASSSIASTDTQYF. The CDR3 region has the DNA TGTGCCAGCAGCTCCATAGCTAGCACAGATACGCAGTATTTT.

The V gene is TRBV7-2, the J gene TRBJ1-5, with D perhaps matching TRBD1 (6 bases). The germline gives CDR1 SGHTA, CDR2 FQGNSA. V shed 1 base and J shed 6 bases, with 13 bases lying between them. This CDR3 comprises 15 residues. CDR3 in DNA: TGTGCCAGCAGCTTAGGTAAAAGGGGGGGTCAGCCCCAGCATTTT. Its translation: CASSLGKRGGQPQHF.

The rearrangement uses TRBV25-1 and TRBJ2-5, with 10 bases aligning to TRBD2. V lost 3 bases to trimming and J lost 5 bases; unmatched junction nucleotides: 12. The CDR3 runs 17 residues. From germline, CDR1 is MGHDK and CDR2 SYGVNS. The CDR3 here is CASSDFRELAGPETQYF. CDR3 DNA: TGTGCCAGCAGTGATTTCAGGGAACTAGCGGGACCCGAGACCCAGTACTTC.

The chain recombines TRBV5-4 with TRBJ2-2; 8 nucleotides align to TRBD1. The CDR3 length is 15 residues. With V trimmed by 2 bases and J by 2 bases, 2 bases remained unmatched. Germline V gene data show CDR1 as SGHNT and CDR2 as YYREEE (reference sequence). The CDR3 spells CASSFTGGNTGELFF. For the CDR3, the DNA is TGTGCCAGCAGCTTTACAGGGGGTAACACCGGGGAGCTGTTTTTT. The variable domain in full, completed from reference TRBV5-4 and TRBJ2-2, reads ETGVTQSPTHLIKTRGQQVTLRCSSQSGHNTVSWYQQALGQGPQFIFQYYREEENGRGNFPPRFSGLQFPNYSSELNVNALELDDSALYLCASSFTGGNTGELFFGEGSRLTVL.

The chain's CDR3 is CASSSGTGSYNEQFF. CDR3 DNA sequence: TGCGCCAGCAGCTCCGGGACAGGCTCCTACAATGAGCAGTTCTTC. V usage is TRBV5-1 and J usage is TRBJ2-1, with 8 bases matching TRBD1. CDR3 length: 15 amino acids. Trimming took 3 bases from V and 0 from J; bases not matched to a gene: 2. Germline assignment: CDR1 SGHRS and CDR2 YFSETQ.

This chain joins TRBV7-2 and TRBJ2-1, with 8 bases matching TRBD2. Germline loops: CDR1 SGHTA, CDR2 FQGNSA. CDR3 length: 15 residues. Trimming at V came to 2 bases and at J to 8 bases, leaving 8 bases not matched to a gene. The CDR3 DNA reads TGTGCCAGCAGCTTACAAGCGGGAGAAGTCGATGAGCAGTTCTTC. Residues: CASSLQAGEVDEQFF.

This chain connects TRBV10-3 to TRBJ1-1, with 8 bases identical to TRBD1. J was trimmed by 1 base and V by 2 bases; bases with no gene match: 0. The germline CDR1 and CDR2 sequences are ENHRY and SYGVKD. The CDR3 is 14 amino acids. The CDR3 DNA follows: TGTGCCATCAGTGAGGGACAGGGGAACACTGAAGCTTTCTTT. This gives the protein CAISEGQGNTEAFF.

This CDR3 reads CASSEQSPRGVGGYTF. The CDR3 bases are TGTGCCAGCAGCGAGCAATCCCCGCGGGGAGTTGGGGGCTACACCTTC. The chain employs TRBV28 and TRBJ1-2; no reliable D call. The V end lost 6 bases, the J end lost 8 bases, and 25 bases lay between the germline ends. The CDR3 covers 16 residues. Germline-derived CDR1 and CDR2 are MDHEN and SYDVKM.

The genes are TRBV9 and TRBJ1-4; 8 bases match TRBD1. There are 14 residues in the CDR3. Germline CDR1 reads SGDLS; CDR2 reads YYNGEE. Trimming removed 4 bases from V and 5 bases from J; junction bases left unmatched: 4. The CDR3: CASSSQGANEKLFF. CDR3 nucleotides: TGTGCCAGCAGCTCCCAGGGGGCAAATGAAAAACTGTTTTTT. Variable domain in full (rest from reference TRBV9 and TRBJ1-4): DSGVTQTPKHLITATGQRVTLRCSPRSGDLSVYWYQQSLDQGLQFLIQYYNGEERAKGNILERFSAQQFPDLHSELNLSSLELGDSALYFCASSSQGANEKLFFGSGTQLSVL.

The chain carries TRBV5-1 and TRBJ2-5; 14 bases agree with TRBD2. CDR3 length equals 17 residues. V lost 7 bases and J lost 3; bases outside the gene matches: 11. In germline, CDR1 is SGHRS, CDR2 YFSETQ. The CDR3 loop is CASHRGTSGGPKETQYF. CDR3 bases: TGCGCCAGCCATCGGGGGACTAGCGGGGGACCGAAAGAGACCCAGTACTTC.

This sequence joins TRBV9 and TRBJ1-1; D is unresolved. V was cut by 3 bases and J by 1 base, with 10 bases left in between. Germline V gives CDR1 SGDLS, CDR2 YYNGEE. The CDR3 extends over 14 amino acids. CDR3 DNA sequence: TGTGCCAGCAGCGCCAACCAGGCGAACACTGAAGCTTTCTTT. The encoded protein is CASSANQANTEAFF.

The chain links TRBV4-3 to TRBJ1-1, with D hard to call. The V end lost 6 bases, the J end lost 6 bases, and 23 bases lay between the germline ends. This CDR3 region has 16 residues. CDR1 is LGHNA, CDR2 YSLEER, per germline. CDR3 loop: CASSRRSQRRGAEAFF. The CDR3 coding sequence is TGCGCCAGCAGTCGAAGGTCTCAACGTCGAGGAGCTGAAGCTTTCTTT.

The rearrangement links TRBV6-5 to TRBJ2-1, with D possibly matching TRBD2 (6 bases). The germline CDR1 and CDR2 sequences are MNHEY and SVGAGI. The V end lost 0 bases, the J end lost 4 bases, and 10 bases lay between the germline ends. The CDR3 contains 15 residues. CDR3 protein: CASSYSTREYNEQFF. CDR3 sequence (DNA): TGTGCCAGCAGTTACTCGACACGGGAGTACAATGAGCAGTTCTTC.

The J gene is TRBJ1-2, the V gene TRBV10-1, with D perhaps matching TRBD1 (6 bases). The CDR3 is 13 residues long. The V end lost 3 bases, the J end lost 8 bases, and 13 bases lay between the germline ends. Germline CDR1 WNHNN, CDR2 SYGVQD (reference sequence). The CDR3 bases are TGCGCCAGCAGTGATACAGGGATGGGAGGCTACACCTTC. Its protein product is CASSDTGMGGYTF.

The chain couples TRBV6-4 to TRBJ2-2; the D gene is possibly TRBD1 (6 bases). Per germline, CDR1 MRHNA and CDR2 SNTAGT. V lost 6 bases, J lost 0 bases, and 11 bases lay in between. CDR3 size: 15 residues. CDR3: CASSPGHTNTGELFF. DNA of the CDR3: TGTGCCAGCAGCCCGGGACACACGAACACCGGGGAGCTGTTTTTT.

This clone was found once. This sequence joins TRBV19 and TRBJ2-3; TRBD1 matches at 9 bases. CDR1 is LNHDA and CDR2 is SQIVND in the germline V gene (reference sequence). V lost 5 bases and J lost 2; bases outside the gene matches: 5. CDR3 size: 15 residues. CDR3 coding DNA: TGTGCCAGTAGTCACAGGGGGCGGATCACAGATACGCAGTATTTT. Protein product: CASSHRGRITDTQYF.

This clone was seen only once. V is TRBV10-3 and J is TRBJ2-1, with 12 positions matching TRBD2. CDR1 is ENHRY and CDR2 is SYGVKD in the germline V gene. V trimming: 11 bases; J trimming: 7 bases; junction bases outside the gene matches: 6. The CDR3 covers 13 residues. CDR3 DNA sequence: TGTGCCGTCCAGACTAGCGGGGGTAATGAGCAGTTCTTC. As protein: CAVQTSGGNEQFF.

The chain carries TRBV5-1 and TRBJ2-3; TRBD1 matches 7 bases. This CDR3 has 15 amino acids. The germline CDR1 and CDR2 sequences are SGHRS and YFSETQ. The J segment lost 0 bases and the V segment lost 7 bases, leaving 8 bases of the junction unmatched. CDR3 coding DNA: TGCGCCAGCTCGACAGGGCGTCCGAGCACAGATACGCAGTATTTT. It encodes CASSTGRPSTDTQYF.

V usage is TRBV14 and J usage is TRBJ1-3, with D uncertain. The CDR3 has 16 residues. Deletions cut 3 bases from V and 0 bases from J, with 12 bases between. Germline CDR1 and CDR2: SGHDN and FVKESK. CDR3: CASSHIPVSSGNTIYF. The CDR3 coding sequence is TGTGCCAGCAGCCATATCCCGGTGAGCTCTGGAAACACCATATATTTT.

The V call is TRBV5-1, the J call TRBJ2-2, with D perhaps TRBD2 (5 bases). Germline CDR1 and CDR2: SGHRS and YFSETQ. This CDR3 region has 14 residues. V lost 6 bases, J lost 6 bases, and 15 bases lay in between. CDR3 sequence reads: CASNDAGGAGELFF. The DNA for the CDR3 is TGCGCCAGCAACGACGCGGGCGGAGCCGGGGAGCTGTTTTTT.

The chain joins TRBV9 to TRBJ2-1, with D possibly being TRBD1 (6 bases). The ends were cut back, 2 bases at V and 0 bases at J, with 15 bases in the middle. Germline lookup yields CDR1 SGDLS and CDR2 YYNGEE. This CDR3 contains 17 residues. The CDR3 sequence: CASSVSGGYSSYNEQFF. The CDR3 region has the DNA TGTGCCAGCAGCGTCAGTGGGGGCTACAGCTCCTACAATGAGCAGTTCTTC.

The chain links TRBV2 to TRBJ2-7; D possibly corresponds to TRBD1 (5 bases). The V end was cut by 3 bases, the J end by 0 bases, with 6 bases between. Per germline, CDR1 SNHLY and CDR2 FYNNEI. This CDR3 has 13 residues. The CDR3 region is CASSDRVSYEQYF. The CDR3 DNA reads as TGTGCCAGCAGTGACAGGGTCTCCTACGAGCAGTACTTC.

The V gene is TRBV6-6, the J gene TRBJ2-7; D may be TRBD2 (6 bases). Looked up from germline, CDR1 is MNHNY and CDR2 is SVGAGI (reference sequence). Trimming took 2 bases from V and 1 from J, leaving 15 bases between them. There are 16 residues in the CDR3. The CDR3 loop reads CASSYLSRRDSYEQYF. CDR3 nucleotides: TGTGCCAGCAGTTACCTAAGTAGGAGGGATTCCTACGAGCAGTACTTC.

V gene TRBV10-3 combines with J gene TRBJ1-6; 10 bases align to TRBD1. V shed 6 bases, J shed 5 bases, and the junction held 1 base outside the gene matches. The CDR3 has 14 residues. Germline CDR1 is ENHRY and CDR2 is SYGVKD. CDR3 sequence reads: CAIRGTGDNSPLHF. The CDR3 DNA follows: TGTGCCATCAGGGGGACAGGGGATAATTCACCCCTCCACTTT.